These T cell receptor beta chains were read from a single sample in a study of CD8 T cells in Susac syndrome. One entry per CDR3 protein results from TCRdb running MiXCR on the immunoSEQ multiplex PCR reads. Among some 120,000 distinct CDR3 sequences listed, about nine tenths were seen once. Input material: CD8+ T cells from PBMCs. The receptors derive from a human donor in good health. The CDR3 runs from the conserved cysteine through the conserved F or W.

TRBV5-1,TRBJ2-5,CASSLGTSGQGETQYF
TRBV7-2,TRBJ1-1,CASSLDLQKIEAFF
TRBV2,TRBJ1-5,CASSGNQPQHF
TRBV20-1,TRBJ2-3,CSASGRGSGLAGTTDTQYF
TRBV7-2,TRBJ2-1,CASSLLLAYNEQFF
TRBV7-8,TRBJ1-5,CASSFLGQGNQPQHF
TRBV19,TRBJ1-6,CASRDSQYSPLHF
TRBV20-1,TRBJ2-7,CSAARGRSEQYF
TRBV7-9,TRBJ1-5,CASSKGDGSNQPQHF
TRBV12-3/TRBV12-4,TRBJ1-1,CASRGRHLTEAFF
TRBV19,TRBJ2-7,CASSMLAGETYEQYF
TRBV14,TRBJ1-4,CASSQVTGSINEKLFF
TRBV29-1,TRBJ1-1,CSVGGDSEAFF
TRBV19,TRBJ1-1,CASSPGGGTMNTEAFF
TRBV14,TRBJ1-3,CASSLLGGNTIYF